This T cell receptor (beta chain) was profiled in a study of T-cell reconstitution after alpha-beta-depleted transplantation in children. Study results and caveats: High day-60 TCRbeta diversity in some patients came from surviving recipient T cells and thymic progenitors. About two months after transplant, alpha-beta T cells reportedly came from several hundred expanded graft clones.

With respect to this clonotype: The antigen is not known.

Trimming stripped 5 bases from V and 11 bases from J, with 10 bases between. CDR3 length: 11 residues. CDR1 and CDR2 (germline): MNHEY, SMNVEV (reference sequence). Unique molecular identifiers were used in preparing the TCRbeta library. TCRdb analysed the PCR reads with MiXCR anew, one entry per CDR3 protein. Of some 310,000 distinct CDR3 sequences in the sample, approximately 23% were seen once. The source is a male patient between 10 and 17 years old who had a stem cell transplant for acute lymphoblastic leukemia, so the T cells may come from the graft donor. The specimen comprised PBMCs, mostly from graft donor cells, sampled 180 days after TCRalphabeta/CD19-depleted stem cell transplant. The gene calls are TRBV27 and TRBJ2-1, with D tentatively TRBD1 (6 bases). CDR3 protein: CASSPGQQQFF. CDR3 sequence (DNA): TGTGCCAGCAGTCCCGGACAGCAGCAGTTCTTC.